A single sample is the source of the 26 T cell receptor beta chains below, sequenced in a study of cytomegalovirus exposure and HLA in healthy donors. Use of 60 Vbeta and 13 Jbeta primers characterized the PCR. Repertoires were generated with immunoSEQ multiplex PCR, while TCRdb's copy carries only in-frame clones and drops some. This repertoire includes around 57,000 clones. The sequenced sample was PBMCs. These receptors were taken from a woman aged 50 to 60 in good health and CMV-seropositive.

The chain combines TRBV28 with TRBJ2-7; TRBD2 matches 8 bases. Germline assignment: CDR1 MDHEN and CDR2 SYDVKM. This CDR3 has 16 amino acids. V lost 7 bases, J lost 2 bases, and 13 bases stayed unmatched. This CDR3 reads CASTPAGSGSPYEQYF. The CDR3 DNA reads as TGTGCCAGCACGCCGGCGGGGAGCGGGAGCCCCTACGAGCAGTACTTC.

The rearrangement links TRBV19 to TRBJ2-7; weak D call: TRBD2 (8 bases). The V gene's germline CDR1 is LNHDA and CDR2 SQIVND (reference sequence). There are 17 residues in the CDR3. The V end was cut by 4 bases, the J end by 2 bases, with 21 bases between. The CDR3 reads CASSRTLGSGTAYEQYF. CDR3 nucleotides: TGTGCCAGTAGTAGAACCCTCGGTAGCGGGACAGCCTACGAGCAGTACTTC.

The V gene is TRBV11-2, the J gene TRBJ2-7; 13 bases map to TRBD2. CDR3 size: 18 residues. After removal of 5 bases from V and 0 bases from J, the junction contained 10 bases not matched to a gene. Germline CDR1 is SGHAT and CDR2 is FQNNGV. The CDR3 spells CASSRRLAGGSSSYEQYF. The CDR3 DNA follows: TGTGCCAGCAGCCGAAGACTAGCGGGAGGCTCAAGCTCCTACGAGCAGTACTTC.

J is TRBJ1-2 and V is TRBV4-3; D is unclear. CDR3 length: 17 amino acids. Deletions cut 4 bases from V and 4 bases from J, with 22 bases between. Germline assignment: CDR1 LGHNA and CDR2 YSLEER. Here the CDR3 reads CASSPSTGGLSSYGYTF. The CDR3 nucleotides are TGCGCCAGCAGCCCATCTACGGGCGGGTTGTCAAGCTATGGCTACACCTTC.

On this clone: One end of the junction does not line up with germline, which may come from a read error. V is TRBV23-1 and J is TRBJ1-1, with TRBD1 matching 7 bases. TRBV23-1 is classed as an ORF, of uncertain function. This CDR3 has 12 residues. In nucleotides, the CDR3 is TGCGTCAGCCAGGGGGGCGACACTGAAGCTTTCTTT. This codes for CVSQGGDTEAFF.

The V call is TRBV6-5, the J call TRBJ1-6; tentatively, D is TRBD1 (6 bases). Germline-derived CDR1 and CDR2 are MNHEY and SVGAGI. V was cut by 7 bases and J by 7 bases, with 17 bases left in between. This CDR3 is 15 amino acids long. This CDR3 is CASKYRAGGNSPLHF. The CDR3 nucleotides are TGTGCCAGCAAGTACAGGGCCGGGGGGAATTCACCCCTCCACTTT.

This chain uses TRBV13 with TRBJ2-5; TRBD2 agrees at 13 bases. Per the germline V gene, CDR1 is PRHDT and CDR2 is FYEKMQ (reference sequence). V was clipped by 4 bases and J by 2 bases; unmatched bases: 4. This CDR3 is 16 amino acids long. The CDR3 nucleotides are TGTGCCAGCAGCTCTACTAGCGGGGGGGGACAAGAGACCCAGTACTTC. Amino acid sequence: CASSSTSGGGQETQYF.

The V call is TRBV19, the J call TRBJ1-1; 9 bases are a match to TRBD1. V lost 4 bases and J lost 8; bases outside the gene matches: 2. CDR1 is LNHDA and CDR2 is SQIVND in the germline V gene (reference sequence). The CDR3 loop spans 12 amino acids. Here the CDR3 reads CASSNRGREAFF. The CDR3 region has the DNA TGTGCCAGTAGTAACAGGGGGCGCGAAGCTTTCTTT.

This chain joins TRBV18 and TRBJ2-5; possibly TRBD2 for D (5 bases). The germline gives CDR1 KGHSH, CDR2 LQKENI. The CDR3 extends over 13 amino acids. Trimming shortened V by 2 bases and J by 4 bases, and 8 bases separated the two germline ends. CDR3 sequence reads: CASSPIEGETQYF. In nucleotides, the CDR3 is TGTGCCAGCTCACCAATAGAGGGAGAGACCCAGTACTTC.

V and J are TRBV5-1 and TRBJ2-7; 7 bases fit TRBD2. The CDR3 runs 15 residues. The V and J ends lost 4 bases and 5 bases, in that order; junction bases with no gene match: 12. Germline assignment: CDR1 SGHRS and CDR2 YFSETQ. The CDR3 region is CASSPPPTSLNEQYF. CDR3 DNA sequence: TGCGCCAGCAGCCCGCCACCGACTAGCTTGAACGAGCAGTACTTC.

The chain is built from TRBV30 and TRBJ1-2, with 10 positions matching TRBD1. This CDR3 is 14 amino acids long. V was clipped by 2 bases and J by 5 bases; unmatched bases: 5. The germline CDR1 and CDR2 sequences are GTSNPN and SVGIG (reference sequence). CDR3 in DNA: TGTGCCTGGAGTTGGGACAGGGGCGGGTATGGCTACACCTTC. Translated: CAWSWDRGGYGYTF.

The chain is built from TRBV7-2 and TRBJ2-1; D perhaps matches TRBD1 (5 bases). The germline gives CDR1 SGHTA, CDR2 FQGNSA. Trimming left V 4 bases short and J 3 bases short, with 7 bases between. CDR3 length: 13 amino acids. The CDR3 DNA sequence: TGTGCCAGCAGCTCTCAGGGCTACAATGAGCAGTTCTTC. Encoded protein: CASSSQGYNEQFF.

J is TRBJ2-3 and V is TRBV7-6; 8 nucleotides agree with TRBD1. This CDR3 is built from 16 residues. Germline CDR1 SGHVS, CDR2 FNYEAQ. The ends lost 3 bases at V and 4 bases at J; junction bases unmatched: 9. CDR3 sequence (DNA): TGTGCCAGCAGCTTGCAGGGACAGGCCCTCGCAGATACGCAGTATTTT. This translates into CASSLQGQALADTQYF.

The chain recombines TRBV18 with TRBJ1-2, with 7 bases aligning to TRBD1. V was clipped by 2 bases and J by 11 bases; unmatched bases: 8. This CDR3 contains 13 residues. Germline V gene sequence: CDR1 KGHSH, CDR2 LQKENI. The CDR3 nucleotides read TGTGCCAGCTCACCAGACAGGGTGGGGACGTACACCTTC. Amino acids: CASSPDRVGTYTF.

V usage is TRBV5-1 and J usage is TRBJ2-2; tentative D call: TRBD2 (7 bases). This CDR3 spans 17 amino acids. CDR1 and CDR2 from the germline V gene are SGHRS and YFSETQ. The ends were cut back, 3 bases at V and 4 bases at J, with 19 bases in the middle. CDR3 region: CASSSVGGAGVTGELFF. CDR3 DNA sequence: TGCGCCAGCAGCTCCGTAGGGGGTGCGGGGGTCACCGGGGAGCTGTTTTTT. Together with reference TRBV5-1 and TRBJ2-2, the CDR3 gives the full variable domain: KAGVTQTPRYLIKTRGQQVTLSCSPISGHRSVSWYQQTPGQGLQFLFEYFSETQRNKGNFPGRFSGRQFSNSRSEMNVSTLELGDSALYLCASSSVGGAGVTGELFFGEGSRLTVL.

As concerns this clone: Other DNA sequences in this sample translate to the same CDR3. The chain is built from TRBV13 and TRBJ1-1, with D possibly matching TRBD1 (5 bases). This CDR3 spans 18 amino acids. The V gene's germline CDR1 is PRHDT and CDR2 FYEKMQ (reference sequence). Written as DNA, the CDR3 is TGTGTCACAAGCCAGGGAGGAGGATGGTTCCCTCAGAACACTGAAGCTTTCTTT. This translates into CVTSQGGGWFPQNTEAFF.

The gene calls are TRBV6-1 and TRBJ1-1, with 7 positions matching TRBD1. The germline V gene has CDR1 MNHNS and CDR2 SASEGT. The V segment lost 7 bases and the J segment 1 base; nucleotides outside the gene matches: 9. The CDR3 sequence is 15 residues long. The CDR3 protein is CASTLEGARNTEAFF. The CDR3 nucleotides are TGTGCCAGCACCCTGGAGGGGGCTCGGAACACTGAAGCTTTCTTT.

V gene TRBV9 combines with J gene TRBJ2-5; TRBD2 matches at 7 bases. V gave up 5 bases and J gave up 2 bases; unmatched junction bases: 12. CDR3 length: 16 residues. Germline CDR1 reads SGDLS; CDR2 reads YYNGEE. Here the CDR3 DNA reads TGTGCCAGCAGTTATTACCCCAGCGGGGCACAAGAGACCCAGTACTTC. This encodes CASSYYPSGAQETQYF. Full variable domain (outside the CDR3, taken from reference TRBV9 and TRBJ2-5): DSGVTQTPKHLITATGQRVTLRCSPRSGDLSVYWYQQSLDQGLQFLIQYYNGEERAKGNILERFSAQQFPDLHSELNLSSLELGDSALYFCASSYYPSGAQETQYFGPGTRLLVL.

In DNA form, the CDR3 reads TGTGCCAGCAGTGATCCAGGTGCCAACGTCCTGACTTTC. Translated, it gives CASSDPGANVLTF. The rearrangement joins TRBV25-1 to TRBJ2-6; no clear D gene. Trimming pared 3 bases from V and 7 bases from J, leaving 7 bases between. CDR3 length: 13 amino acids. Looked up from germline, CDR1 is MGHDK and CDR2 is SYGVNS.

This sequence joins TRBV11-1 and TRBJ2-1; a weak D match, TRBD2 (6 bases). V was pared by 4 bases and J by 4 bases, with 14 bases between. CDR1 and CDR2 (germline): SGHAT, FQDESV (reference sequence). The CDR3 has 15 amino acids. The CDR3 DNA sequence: TGTGCCAGCAGCTCTCGGGAGACGGGTTACAATGAGCAGTTCTTC. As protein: CASSSRETGYNEQFF.

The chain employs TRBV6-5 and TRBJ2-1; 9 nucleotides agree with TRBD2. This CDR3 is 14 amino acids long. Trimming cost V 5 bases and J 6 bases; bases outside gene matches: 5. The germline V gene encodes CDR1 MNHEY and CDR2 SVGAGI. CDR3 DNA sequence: TGTGCCAGCAGTCGACTAGCGGAGTTCAATGAGCAGTTCTTC. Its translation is CASSRLAEFNEQFF.

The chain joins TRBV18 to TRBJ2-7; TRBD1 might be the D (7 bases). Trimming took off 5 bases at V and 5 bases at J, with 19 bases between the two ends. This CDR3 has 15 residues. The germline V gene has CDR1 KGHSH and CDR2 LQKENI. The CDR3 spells CASSGGTVGLDEQYF. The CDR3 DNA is TGTGCCAGCTCAGGCGGGACAGTGGGTTTGGACGAGCAGTACTTC.

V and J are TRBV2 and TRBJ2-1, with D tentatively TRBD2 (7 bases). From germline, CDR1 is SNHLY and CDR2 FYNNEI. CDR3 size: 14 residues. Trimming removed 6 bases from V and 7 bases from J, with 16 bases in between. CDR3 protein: CASRAGAPGNEQFF. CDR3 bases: TGTGCCAGCAGGGCGGGGGCGCCGGGGAATGAGCAGTTCTTC.

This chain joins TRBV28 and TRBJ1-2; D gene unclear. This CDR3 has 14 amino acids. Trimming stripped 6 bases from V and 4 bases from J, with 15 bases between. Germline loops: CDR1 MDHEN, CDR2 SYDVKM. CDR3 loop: CASSPLRYLYGYTF. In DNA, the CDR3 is TGTGCCAGCAGCCCCTTGCGGTACCTCTATGGCTACACCTTC.

CDR3 loop: CASSLQNTEAFF. The CDR3 coding sequence is TGTGCCAGCTCACTTCAAAACACTGAAGCTTTCTTT. The chain couples TRBV18 to TRBJ1-1; D not resolved. Trimming took 4 bases from V and 2 from J, leaving 5 bases between them. The CDR3 length is 12 residues. Germline V gene lookup returns CDR1 KGHSH and CDR2 LQKENI.

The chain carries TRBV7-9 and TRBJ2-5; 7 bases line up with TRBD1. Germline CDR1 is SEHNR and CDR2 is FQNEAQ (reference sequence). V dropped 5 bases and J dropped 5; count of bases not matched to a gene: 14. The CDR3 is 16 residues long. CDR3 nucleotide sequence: TGTGCCAGCAGCCCCAACCTAGGGGGCCCGGGGGAGACCCAGTACTTC. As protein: CASSPNLGGPGETQYF.